These 28 T cell receptor beta chains came from one sample sequenced in a study of tumor-infiltrating lymphocytes in primary liver carcinoma. Reverse transcription of roughly 0.5 ug total RNA with a constant-region primer produced TCR beta cDNA. Generation of the TCR beta libraries relied on three nested multiplex PCR rounds using slightly modified ARM-PCR. TRBV1-TRBV30 forward primers paired with a C-beta reverse primer were used in the first two PCR rounds, which ran roughly 10 cycles each. TCRdb redid the calling of the multiplex PCR reads with MiXCR, one entry per CDR3 protein. The table has about 59,000 distinct CDR3 sequences, roughly 70% seen once. Unsorted bulk tissue of roughly 18-32 mg yielded co-extracted RNA and DNA. The sequenced sample consisted of liver tumor tissue from sampling region 2. Sample subset: tumor region T2, inferior pole. These receptors were taken from a man aged 35 to 55 with primary liver carcinoma and hepatitis B virus infection.

The V call is TRBV4-2, the J call TRBJ1-4; possible D gene TRBD1, 5 bases. With 0 bases removed from V and 0 bases from J, the gap between germline ends came to 20 bases. Per the germline V gene, CDR1 is LGHNA and CDR2 is YNFKEQ. The CDR3 is 20 residues long. CDR3 residues: CASSQEFLRKGSATNEKLFF. The CDR3, as DNA: TGTGCCAGCAGCCAAGAGTTTCTGAGAAAGGGGTCTGCAACTAATGAAAAACTGTTTTTT.

For this clonotype: A much bigger clone sits one base away, suggesting this may be a read error. The chain couples TRBV6-5 to TRBJ2-7, with 7 bases identical to TRBD1. The trim removed 5 bases at V and 4 bases at J, leaving 5 bases unmatched. Germline assignment: CDR1 MNHEY and CDR2 SVGAGI. The CDR3 has 13 residues. DNA of the CDR3: TGTGCCAGCAGTCTGACAGGGAATTACGAGCAGTACTTC. Amino acids: CASSLTGNYEQYF.

To note about this clonotype: Since no conserved phenylalanine or tryptophan closes the CDR3, a read error is the likely cause. This chain joins TRBV6-2 or TRBV6-3 and TRBJ2-3; TRBD2 aligns across 12 bases. The CDR3 extends over 18 amino acids. Germline-derived CDR1 and CDR2 are MNHEY and SVGEGT. V trimming: 6 bases; J trimming: 3 bases; junction bases outside the gene matches: 13. CDR3 residues: CASSFLRLAGARTDTQYS. CDR3 coding DNA: TGTGCCAGCAGCTTCCTCCGACTAGCGGGAGCGAGGACAGATACGCAGTATTCT.

In regard to this clonotype: A read error may account for a junction end that differs from germline. The rearrangement links TRBV7-8 to TRBJ2-5; 12 bases fit TRBD2. The CDR3 runs to 17 residues. CDR1 is SGHVS and CDR2 is FQNEAQ in the germline V gene. CDR3 in amino acids: CACSPHGLAGRKETQYF. CDR3 bases: TGTGCCTGCAGCCCACACGGACTAGCGGGAAGGAAAGAGACCCAGTACTTC.

In the case of this clonotype: Germline and junction disagree at one end, which may indicate a read error. J is TRBJ2-7 and V is TRBV29-1; weak D call: TRBD1 (6 bases). CDR3 length: 13 residues. Germline CDR1 and CDR2: SQVTM and ANQGSEA. CDR3 sequence reads: CNVDTGYVDEQYF. The CDR3, as DNA: TGTAACGTCGATACAGGGTATGTCGACGAGCAGTACTTC.

As to this clonotype: The CDR3 carries no conserved terminal phenylalanine or tryptophan, so it likely arises from a read error. This rearrangement joins TRBV4-2 to TRBJ2-5; tentatively, D is TRBD2 (7 bases). Deletions cut 1 base from V and 5 bases from J, with 14 bases between. This CDR3 has 15 residues. Germline CDR1 is LGHNA and CDR2 is YNFKEQ. The DNA for the CDR3 is TGTGCCAGCAGCCAAGTACGGGGGGCGGGGGAGACCCAGTACTGC. It is translated as CASSQVRGAGETQYC.

The chain combines TRBV13 with TRBJ2-4; 10 nucleotides match TRBD2. With V trimmed by 10 bases and J by 3 bases, 15 bases remained unmatched. The germline V gene has CDR1 PRHDT and CDR2 FYEKMQ (reference sequence). The CDR3 covers 17 residues. As DNA, the CDR3 is TGTGCCAACAACGTCGGGACTAGCGACGTGGACAAAAACATTCAGTACTTC. Translated: CANNVGTSDVDKNIQYF.

The chain recombines TRBV10-3 with TRBJ1-2; the match to TRBD1 covers 7 bases. Germline V lookup: CDR1 ENHRY, CDR2 SYGVKD. The V segment lost 6 bases and the J segment 12 bases; nucleotides outside the gene matches: 13. This CDR3 is built from 13 residues. The DNA of the CDR3 is TGTGCCATCAGCGATAGACAGGGTGAGAGCCACACCTTC. This codes for CAISDRQGESHTF.

About this clonotype itself: A read error may explain this, as a much larger clone is one base away. The rearrangement joins TRBV5-1 to TRBJ1-6; D is unresolved. Germline V gives CDR1 SGHRS, CDR2 YFSETQ. The CDR3 runs to 15 residues. Trimming cost V 4 bases and J 4 bases, with 12 bases left between them. CDR3 DNA sequence: TGCGCCAGCAGCAATACCGAGACATATAATTCACCCCTCCACTTT. This translates into CASSNTETYNSPLHF.

A remark on this clonotype: Germline and junction disagree at one end, which may indicate a read error. The rearrangement uses TRBV6-5 and TRBJ2-2, with D possibly TRBD2 on 5 matching bases. CDR1 and CDR2 from the germline V gene are MNHEY and SVGAGI. This CDR3 has 14 residues. CDR3 nucleotides: TGTGACAGCAGTTATGGGAGTCTTACAGGGGAGCTGTTTTTT. Translated: CDSSYGSLTGELFF.

Note on this clonotype: The junction shows a germline mismatch at one end, possibly a read error. V gene TRBV4-1 combines with J gene TRBJ1-5; unclear D gene. The germline V gene encodes CDR1 MGHRA and CDR2 YSYEKL. This CDR3 is built from 13 residues. CDR3 sequence (DNA): TGCGCCAACAGCCAAGCAATCGATAAGCCCCAGCATTTT. This codes for CANSQAIDKPQHF.

J is TRBJ1-1 and V is TRBV5-6; D ambiguous. Trimming left V 2 bases short and J 10 bases short, with 18 bases between. The germline CDR1 and CDR2 sequences are SGHDT and YYEEEE. This CDR3 spans 14 amino acids. The CDR3 loop is CASSFRPVGEVAFF. The CDR3 nucleotides read TGTGCCAGCAGCTTTAGACCAGTCGGTGAGGTAGCTTTCTTT. The full variable domain, in which reference TRBV5-6 and TRBJ1-1 provide the parts outside the CDR3, is DAGVTQSPTHLIKTRGQQVTLRCSPKSGHDTVSWYQQALGQGPQFIFQYYEEEERQRGNFPDRFSGHQFPNYSSELNVNALLLGDSALYLCASSFRPVGEVAFFGQGTRLTVV.

Regarding this clonotype: The conserved phenylalanine or tryptophan normally closing the CDR3 is absent here, so this likely arose from a read error. It is unclear where the CDR3 begins or ends on the DNA, so no DNA is shown, and the CDR3 is as TCRdb lists it. This chain connects TRBV6-5 to TRBJ1-2. CDR1 is MNHEY and CDR2 is SVGAGI in the germline V gene. Termini included, the CDR3 measures 13 amino acids. The CDR3 loop is CASRVGVNYGYIS.

Concerning this clonotype: At one end the junction does not follow the germline gene, possibly because of a read error. V gene TRBV4-1 combines with J gene TRBJ2-1, with 7 bases fitting TRBD2. Germline V gene lookup returns CDR1 MGHRA and CDR2 YSYEKL. This CDR3 region has 15 residues. Here the CDR3 reads CASSLRNSGYNEQSF. DNA of the CDR3: TGCGCCAGCAGCCTCCGGAATAGCGGGTATAATGAGCAGTCCTTC.

In regard to this clonotype: Just one base apart from a much larger clone, this may be a read error. The chain couples TRBV12-3 or TRBV12-4 to TRBJ2-7, with 11 positions matching TRBD1. CDR3 length: 15 residues. The CDR3 is CVSSFGTGGSYEQYF. The CDR3 coding sequence is TGTGTCAGCAGTTTTGGGACAGGGGGCTCCTACGAGCAGTACTTC.

J is TRBJ2-7 and V is TRBV2, with TRBD1 as a possible D gene (5 bases). The CDR3 runs to 14 residues. Per the germline V gene, CDR1 is SNHLY and CDR2 is FYNNEI. V was trimmed by 4 bases and J by 3 bases, leaving 13 bases between them. The CDR3 region has the DNA TGTGCCAGCAGTGTGAGTAGGGGCAACTACGAGCAGTACTTC. Translating it yields CASSVSRGNYEQYF.

The rearrangement links TRBV5-4 to TRBJ2-5, with D unresolved. V was clipped by 3 bases and J by 10 bases, with 13 bases between them. This CDR3 comprises 12 residues. CDR1 and CDR2 from the germline V gene are SGHNT and YYREEE (reference sequence). CDR3 DNA sequence: TGTGCCAGCAGCTCCGCTATGGGGATCCAGTACTTC. Protein sequence: CASSSAMGIQYF.

The chain joins TRBV29-1 to TRBJ2-3, with TRBD2 matching over 8 bases. The V gene end was trimmed by 4 bases and the J gene end by 8 bases; junction bases not matched to a gene: 17. This CDR3 has 16 amino acids. From germline, CDR1 is SQVTM and CDR2 ANQGSEA. In DNA, the CDR3 is TGCAGCGTTGCAACTTCCTCTAGCGGGTGTGCCGTTACGCAGTATTTT. This encodes CSVATSSSGCAVTQYF.

Points on this clonotype: This may be a read error: a much more frequent sequence differs by one nucleotide. V usage is TRBV14 and J usage is TRBJ2-7; no reliable D call. The CDR3 length is 16 residues. CDR1 is SGHDN, CDR2 FVKESK, per germline. The CDR3 loop is CARSQGSQSSSYEQYF. The DNA of the CDR3 is TGTGCCAGGAGCCAAGGTTCGCAGTCATCCTCCTACGAGCAGTACTTC. Full variable domain (missing parts from reference TRBV14 and TRBJ2-7): EAGVTQFPSHSVIEKGQTVTLRCDPISGHDNLYWYRRVMGKEIKFLLHFVKESKQDESGMPNNRFLAERTGGTYSTLKVQPAELEDSGVYFCARSQGSQSSSYEQYFGPGTRLTVT.

As for this clonotype: Mismatch with germline at one junction end may stem from a read error. The chain recombines TRBV10-3 with TRBJ2-1, with TRBD2 matching over 7 bases. Germline CDR1 reads ENHRY; CDR2 reads SYGVKD. There are 13 residues in the CDR3. CDR3 nucleotides: TGTCCCATCAGTGAGCGGGATGACGGGGAGCTGTTCTTC. Protein product: CPISERDDGELFF.

This clonotype was observed many times. The V gene is TRBV10-3, the J gene TRBJ2-3; 7 nucleotides agree with TRBD2. Trimming removed 6 bases from V and 1 base from J; junction bases left unmatched: 10. Germline V gene sequence: CDR1 ENHRY, CDR2 SYGVKD. The CDR3 runs to 16 residues. CDR3 sequence reads: CAISRDYQWGTDTQYF. The CDR3 nucleotides are TGTGCCATCAGCCGGGACTACCAATGGGGCACAGATACGCAGTATTTT.

The V call is TRBV12-3 or TRBV12-4, the J call TRBJ1-5; D is undetermined. The CDR3 loop spans 12 amino acids. Between the trimmed V and J ends, which lost 7 bases and 5 bases, there was a span of 9 bases. The CDR3 loop is CASTFDDQPQHF. Here the CDR3 DNA reads TGTGCCAGCACTTTTGACGATCAGCCCCAGCATTTT.

V and J are TRBV4-3 and TRBJ2-2; D is unresolved. V lost 9 bases and J lost 6, with 23 bases in between. In germline, CDR1 is LGHNA, CDR2 YSLEER. The CDR3 is made up of 16 amino acids. The CDR3 loop is CASSPNPEGTPGELFF. As DNA, the CDR3 is TGCGCCAGTAGTCCAAACCCAGAAGGAACCCCCGGGGAGCTGTTTTTT.

Regarding this clonotype: Compared with germline, one end of the junction differs, possibly owing to a read error. The chain links TRBV12-3 or TRBV12-4 to TRBJ1-2; TRBD1 matches 10 bases. The CDR3 sequence is 12 residues long. Here the CDR3 reads CVIGQGVDGYIF. The CDR3 DNA reads TGTGTCATCGGACAGGGGGTCGATGGCTACATCTTC.

V gene TRBV6-1 combines with J gene TRBJ2-3; D not resolved. Germline V gives CDR1 MNHNS, CDR2 SASEGT. This CDR3 is built from 13 residues. Between the trimmed V and J ends, which lost 3 bases and 10 bases, there was a span of 14 bases. The CDR3 DNA is TGTGCCAGCAGTGAGGCGTTGGTAGTTCCGCAGTATTTT. It yields the protein CASSEALVVPQYF.

A remark on this clonotype: A read error may produce the germline difference seen at one junction end. This chain connects TRBV11-1 to TRBJ2-1; 9 positions match TRBD2. Looked up from germline, CDR1 is SGHAT and CDR2 is FQDESV (reference sequence). This CDR3 region has 18 residues. The CDR3 DNA follows: TGTGCCAGCAGCTTATACCACCCCGCGGGAGGGTCCTACCATGAGCAGTTCTTC. Translated, it gives CASSLYHPAGGSYHEQFF.

Turning to this clonotype: At one end, the junction sequence differs from germline, possibly due to a read error. The chain couples TRBV24-1 to TRBJ2-3, with TRBD2 identical over 7 bases. Germline values: CDR1 KGHDR, CDR2 SFDVKD. This CDR3 has 15 amino acids. CDR3 protein: CATGDRGSGTDTQYF. The DNA for the CDR3 is TGTGCCACCGGTGATCGGGGAAGCGGGACGGATACGCAGTATTTT.

The chain carries TRBV4-2 and TRBJ2-7, with 11 bases aligning to TRBD2. Germline CDR1 is LGHNA and CDR2 is YNFKEQ. This CDR3 has 18 amino acids. The CDR3 nucleotides read TGTACCGGCAGTGGAAAACCGGGACTAGCGGAAGGGCCACACGAGCAGTACTTC. The encoded protein is CTGSGKPGLAEGPHEQYF.